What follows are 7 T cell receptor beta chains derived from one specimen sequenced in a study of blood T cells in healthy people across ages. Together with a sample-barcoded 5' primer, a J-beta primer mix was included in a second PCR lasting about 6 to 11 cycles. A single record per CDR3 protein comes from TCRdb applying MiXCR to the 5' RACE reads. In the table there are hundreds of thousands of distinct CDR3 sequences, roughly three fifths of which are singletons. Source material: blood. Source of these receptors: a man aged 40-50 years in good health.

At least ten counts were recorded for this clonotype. CDR3 nucleotides: TGTGCCAGCAGCCAAGATCGGGTGTTCGGCTCTGGGGCCAACGTCCTGACTTTC. It is translated as CASSQDRVFGSGANVLTF. V and J are TRBV14 and TRBJ2-6; D is unresolved. Trimming took 0 bases from V and 0 from J, leaving 12 bases between them. CDR1 is SGHDN, CDR2 FVKESK, per germline. The CDR3 loop spans 18 amino acids.

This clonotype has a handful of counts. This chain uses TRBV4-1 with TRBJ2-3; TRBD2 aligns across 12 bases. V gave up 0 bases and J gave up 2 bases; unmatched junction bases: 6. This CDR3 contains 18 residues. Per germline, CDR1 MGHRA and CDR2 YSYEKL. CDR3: CASSQETSGSLYTDTQYF. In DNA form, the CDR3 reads TGCGCCAGCAGCCAAGAGACTAGCGGGAGCTTATACACAGATACGCAGTATTTT.

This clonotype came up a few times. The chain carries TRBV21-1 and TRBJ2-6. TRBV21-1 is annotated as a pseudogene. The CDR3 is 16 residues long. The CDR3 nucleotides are TGTGCCAGCAGCAAAGGGACAGGGCCTGGGGCCAACGTCCTGACTTTC. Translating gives CASSKGTGPGANVLTF.

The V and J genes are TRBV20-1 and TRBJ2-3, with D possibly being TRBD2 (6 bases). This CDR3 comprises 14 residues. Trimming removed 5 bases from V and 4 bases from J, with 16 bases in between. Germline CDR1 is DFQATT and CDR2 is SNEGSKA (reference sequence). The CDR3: CSAPGLLEADTQYF. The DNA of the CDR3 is TGCAGTGCTCCCGGACTATTGGAGGCAGATACGCAGTATTTT.

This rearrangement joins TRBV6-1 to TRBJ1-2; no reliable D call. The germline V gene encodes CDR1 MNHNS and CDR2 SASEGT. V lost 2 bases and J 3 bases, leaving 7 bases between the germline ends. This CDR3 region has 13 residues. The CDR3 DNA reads TGTGCCAGCAGTGAAAACAGAGACTATGGCTACACCTTC. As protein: CASSENRDYGYTF.

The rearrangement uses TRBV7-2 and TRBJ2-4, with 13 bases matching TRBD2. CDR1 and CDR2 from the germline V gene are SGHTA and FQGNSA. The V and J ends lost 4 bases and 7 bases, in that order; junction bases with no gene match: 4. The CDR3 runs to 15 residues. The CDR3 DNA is TGTGCCAGCAGCTCGGAACTAGCGGGAGGGAACATTCAGTACTTC. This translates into CASSSELAGGNIQYF.

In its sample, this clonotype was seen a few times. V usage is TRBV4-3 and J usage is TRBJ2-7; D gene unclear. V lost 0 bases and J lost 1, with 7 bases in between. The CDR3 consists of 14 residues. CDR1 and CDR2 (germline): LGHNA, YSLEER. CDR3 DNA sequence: TGCGCCAGCAGCCAAGAAGTACTATCCTACGAGCAGTACTTC. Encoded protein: CASSQEVLSYEQYF.